This is a list of T cell receptor beta chains from one sample in a study of cytomegalovirus exposure and HLA in healthy donors. Some clones are missing from TCRdb's copy, which holds only in-frame ones; the method was immunoSEQ multiplex PCR. The profile shows 200,000 or so clones, roughly 84% of them singletons. Sequenced material: PBMCs. The receptor source for this set is a boy aged 5-17 years in good health and CMV-seronegative. Each CDR3 is given with its conserved first and last residue. A D gene is named only where the DNA matches it firmly.

v_gene,d_gene,len,CDR3aa
TRBV2,TRBD1,15,CASSERTGRYTEAFF
TRBV2,TRBD2,16,CASSVSEAGSYNEQFF
TRBV9,.,14,CASSLRQATDTQYF
TRBV4-3,.,15,CASSQDRDNNYGYTF
TRBV6-5,.,13,CASSEHRDEKLFF
TRBV7-8,.,14,CASSLAPGKNEQYF
TRBV10-3,.,14,CATRGGANTGELFF
TRBV10-3,TRBD2,16,CAISEQLAGSKETQYF
TRBV4-1,TRBD1,14,CASSLPGQSTEAFF
TRBV6-1,.,14,CASILNGGNQPQHF
TRBV7-2,.,14,CASSLAQSFYGYTF
TRBV5-6,.,14,CASSSQVVASEQFF
TRBV6-5,TRBD1,15,CASSSRDRRYNEQFF
TRBV27,.,13,CASRATVSYEQYF
TRBV27,.,13,CASTARNTGELFF
TRBV7-9,.,16,CASSLGGLGSNQPQHF
TRBV7-9,.,14,CASSFRDQPYEQYF
TRBV5-6,TRBD2,17,CASSLVGLAGGRDTQYF
TRBV25-1,TRBD1,13,CATREGAGGGYTF
TRBV7-2,TRBD1,15,CASSLGGTGNQPQHF
TRBV9,TRBD2,14,CASSPSGTSGEQYF
TRBV28,.,14,CASSQSGSTDTQYF
TRBV11-2,TRBD2,15,CASSWLAGLTDTQYF
TRBV19,.,14,CASSIDRLYNEQFF
TRBV2,.,13,CASSGDINYEQYF
TRBV6-5,.,14,CATVPLRGAGELFF
TRBV19,TRBD1,15,CASMGQSSYNSPLHF
TRBV15,.,14,CATSRPGAAYEQYF
TRBV18,.,17,CASSPELTSLRADTQYF
TRBV7-9,.,13,CASSTSGRTEAFF
TRBV2,.,13,CASSVENTGELFF
TRBV5-6,.,16,CASSLAGSSSGNTIYF
TRBV7-9,.,14,CASSLTGTTYEQYF
TRBV29-1,TRBD2,14,CSAAPSGSYYEQYF
TRBV13,.,12,CASSSRGTEAFF
TRBV9,TRBD1,17,CASSVDAPEGAYTEAFF
TRBV29-1,.,11,CSVGGRAEAFF
TRBV4-3,TRBD1,15,CASSQDGDSFYGYTF
TRBV19,TRBD1,13,CASSTNTGTGGKF
TRBV7-3,.,12,CASSPGPGELFF